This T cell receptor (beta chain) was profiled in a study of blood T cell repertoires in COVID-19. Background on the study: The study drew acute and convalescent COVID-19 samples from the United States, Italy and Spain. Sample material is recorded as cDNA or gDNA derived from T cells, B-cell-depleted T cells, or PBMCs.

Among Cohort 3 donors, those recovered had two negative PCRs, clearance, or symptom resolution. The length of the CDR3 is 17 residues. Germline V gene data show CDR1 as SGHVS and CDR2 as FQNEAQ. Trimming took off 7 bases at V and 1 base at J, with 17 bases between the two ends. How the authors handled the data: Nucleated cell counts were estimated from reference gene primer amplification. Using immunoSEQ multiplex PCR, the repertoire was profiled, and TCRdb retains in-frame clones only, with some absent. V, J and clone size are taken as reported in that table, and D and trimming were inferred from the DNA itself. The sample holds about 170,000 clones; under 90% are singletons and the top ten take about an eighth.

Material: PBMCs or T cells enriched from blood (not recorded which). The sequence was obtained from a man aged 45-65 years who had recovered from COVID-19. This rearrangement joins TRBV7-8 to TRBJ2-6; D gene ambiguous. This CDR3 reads CASTPRPPGSGANVLTF. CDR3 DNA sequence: TGTGCCAGCACCCCCAGGCCCCCCGGTTCTGGGGCCAACGTCCTGACTTTC.